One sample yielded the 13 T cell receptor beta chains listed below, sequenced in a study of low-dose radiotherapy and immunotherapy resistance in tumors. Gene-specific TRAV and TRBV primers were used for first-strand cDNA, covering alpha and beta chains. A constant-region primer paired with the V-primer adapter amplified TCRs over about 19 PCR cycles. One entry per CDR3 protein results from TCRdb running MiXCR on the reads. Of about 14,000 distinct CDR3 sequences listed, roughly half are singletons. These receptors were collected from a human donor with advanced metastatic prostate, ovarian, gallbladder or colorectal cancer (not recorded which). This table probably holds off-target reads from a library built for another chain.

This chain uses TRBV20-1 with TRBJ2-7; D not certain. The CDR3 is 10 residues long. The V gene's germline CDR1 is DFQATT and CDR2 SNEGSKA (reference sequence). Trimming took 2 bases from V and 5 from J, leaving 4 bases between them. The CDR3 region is CSARKDEQYF. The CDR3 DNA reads TGCAGTGCTAGAAAGGACGAGCAGTACTTC.

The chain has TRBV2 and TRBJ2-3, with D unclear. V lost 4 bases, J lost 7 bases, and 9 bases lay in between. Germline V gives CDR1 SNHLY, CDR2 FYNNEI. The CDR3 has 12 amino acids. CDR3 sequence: CASSGEVNTQYF. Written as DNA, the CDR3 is TGTGCCAGCAGTGGCGAAGTCAATACGCAGTATTTT.

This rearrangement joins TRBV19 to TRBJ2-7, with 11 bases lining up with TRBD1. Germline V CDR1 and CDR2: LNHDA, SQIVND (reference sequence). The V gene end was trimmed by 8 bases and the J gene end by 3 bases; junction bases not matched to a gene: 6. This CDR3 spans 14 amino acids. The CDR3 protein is CASSPGTGGYEQYF. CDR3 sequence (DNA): TGTGCCAGTTCTCCCGGGACAGGGGGCTACGAGCAGTACTTC.

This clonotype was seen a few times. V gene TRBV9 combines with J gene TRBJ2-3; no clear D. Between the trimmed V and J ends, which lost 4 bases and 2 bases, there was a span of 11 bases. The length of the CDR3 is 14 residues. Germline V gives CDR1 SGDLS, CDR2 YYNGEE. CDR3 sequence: CASSPTPTTDTQYF. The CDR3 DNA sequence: TGTGCCAGCAGCCCCACTCCAACCACAGATACGCAGTATTTT.

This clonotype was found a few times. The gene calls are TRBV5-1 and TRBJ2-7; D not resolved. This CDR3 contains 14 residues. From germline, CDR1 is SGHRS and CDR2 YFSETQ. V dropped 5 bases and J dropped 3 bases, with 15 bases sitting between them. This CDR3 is CASRFQQGNYEQYF. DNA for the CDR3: TGCGCCAGCAGATTTCAGCAAGGGAACTACGAGCAGTACTTC. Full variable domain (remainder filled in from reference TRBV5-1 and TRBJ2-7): KAGVTQTPRYLIKTRGQQVTLSCSPISGHRSVSWYQQTPGQGLQFLFEYFSETQRNKGNFPGRFSGRQFSNSRSEMNVSTLELGDSALYLCASRFQQGNYEQYFGPGTRLTVT.

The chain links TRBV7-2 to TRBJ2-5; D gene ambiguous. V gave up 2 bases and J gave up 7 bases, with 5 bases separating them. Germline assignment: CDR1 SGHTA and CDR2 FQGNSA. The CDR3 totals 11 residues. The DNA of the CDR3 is TGTGCCAGCAGCTTATCCGCGACCCAGTACTTC. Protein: CASSLSATQYF. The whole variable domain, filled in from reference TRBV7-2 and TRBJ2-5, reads GAGVSQSPSNKVTEKGKDVELRCDPISGHTALYWYRQSLGQGLEFLIYFQGNSAPDKSGLPSDRFSAERTGGSVSTLTIQRTQQEDSAVYLCASSLSATQYFGPGTRLLVL.

The CDR3 reads CASSLWEDRGNTGELFF. DNA of the CDR3: TGTGCCAGCAGTTTATGGGAGGACAGGGGGAACACCGGGGAGCTGTTTTTT. This sequence joins TRBV28 and TRBJ2-2, with 9 bases fitting TRBD1. The CDR3 has 17 amino acids. With 0 bases clipped from V and 1 base from J, the junction kept 3 bases outside the gene matches. Germline CDR1 is MDHEN and CDR2 is SYDVKM.

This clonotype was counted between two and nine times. The CDR3 protein is CASNVSSYNSPLHF. The CDR3 region has the DNA TGTGCCAGCAACGTTAGCTCCTATAATTCACCCCTCCACTTT. The rearrangement links TRBV28 to TRBJ1-6; no definite D call. Germline-derived CDR1 and CDR2 are MDHEN and SYDVKM. The CDR3 has 14 residues. The ends were cut back, 7 bases at V and 0 bases at J, with 7 bases in the middle.

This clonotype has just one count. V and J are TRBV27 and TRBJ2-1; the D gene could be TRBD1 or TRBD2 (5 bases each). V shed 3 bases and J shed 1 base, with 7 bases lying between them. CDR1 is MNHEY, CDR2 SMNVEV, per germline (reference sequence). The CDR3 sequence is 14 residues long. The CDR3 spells CASSLGVSYNEQFF. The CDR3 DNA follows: TGTGCCAGCAGTTTGGGGGTATCCTACAATGAGCAGTTCTTC.

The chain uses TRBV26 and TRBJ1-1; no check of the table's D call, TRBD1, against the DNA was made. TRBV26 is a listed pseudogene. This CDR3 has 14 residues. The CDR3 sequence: CASTRRGKVAEAFF. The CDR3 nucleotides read TGTGCCAGCACCCGCCGGGGGAAGGTGGCTGAAGCTTTCTTT.

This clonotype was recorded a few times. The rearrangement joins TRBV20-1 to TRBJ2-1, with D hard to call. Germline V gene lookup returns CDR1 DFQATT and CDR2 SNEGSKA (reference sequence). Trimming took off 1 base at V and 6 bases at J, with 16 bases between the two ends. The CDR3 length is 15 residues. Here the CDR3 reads CSARVRARPINEQFF. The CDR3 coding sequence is TGCAGTGCTAGAGTAAGAGCGCGACCCATCAATGAGCAGTTCTTC.

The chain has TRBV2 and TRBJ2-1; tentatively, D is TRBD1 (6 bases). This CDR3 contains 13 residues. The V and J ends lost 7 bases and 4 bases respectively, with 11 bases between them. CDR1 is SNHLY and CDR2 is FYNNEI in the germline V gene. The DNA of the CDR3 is TGTGCCAGCAACCCCCAGGGGTACAATGAGCAGTTCTTC. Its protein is CASNPQGYNEQFF.

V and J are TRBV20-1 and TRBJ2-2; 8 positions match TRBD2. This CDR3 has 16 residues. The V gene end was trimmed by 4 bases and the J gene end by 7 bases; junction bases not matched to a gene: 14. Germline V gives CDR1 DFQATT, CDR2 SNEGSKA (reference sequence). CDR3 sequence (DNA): TGCAGTGCTAATAGTCCGGGACTAGTCGGGGTCGGGGAGCTGTTTTTT. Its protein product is CSANSPGLVGVGELFF.